This T cell receptor beta chain appears in the sequencing data of a study of read filtering for tumor transcriptome and immune sequencing. Study context: 8 patients were R-ISS I, 16 were R-ISS II, 7 were R-ISS III. After DNase treatment, RNA was made into whole-transcriptome libraries.

Points from the study as a whole: This fraction held mixed bone marrow immune cells after CD138-negative sorting.

This clonotype appeared many times. As yet, its antigen is unknown. The CDR3 has 15 residues. Trimming removed 2 bases from V and 4 bases from J, with 12 bases in between. Germline CDR1 and CDR2: SGHRS and YFSETQ. Molecular barcoded adaptors covering alpha/delta and beta/gamma chains were used on roughly 400 ng RNA. TCRdb called the reads again in MiXCR, with one record for every CDR3 protein. The sample consists of about 61,000 distinct CDR3 sequences, roughly a fifth of them appearing once. This chain uses TRBV5-1 with TRBJ2-2; D possibly corresponds to TRBD1 (5 bases). The source material was a population of CD138-negative cells sorted from bone marrow. The receptor was isolated from a donor at least 40 years old with multiple myeloma. The CDR3 DNA follows: TGCGCCAGCAGCTTAGACAGCGAAATCACCGGGGAGCTGTTTTTT. It encodes CASSLDSEITGELFF.